This T cell receptor beta chain was recovered during a study of regulatory T cells in long-lasting Graves disease. The overall study: Newly diagnosed Graves' patients had taken antithyroid drugs under 3 months.

This clonotype has more than one count but fewer than ten. Its antigen is currently unknown. Sample time point: newly diagnosed GD, antithyroid drugs for less than 3 months. Scientists built the TCR library using RNA that was extracted from PBMCs. Both iRepertoire HTBI primers and Arm-PCR of CDR3 regions were used to build the TCR beta libraries. MiXCR was run by TCRdb on the multiplex PCR reads, yielding one entry per CDR3 protein. The repertoire includes 530,000 or so distinct CDR3 sequences, approximately 13% of them detected once, and 10% sits in the top ten. General study points: Comparison showed that persistent patients shared more public clonotypes (roughly 2,700) than new patients (about 970). There were preferences for TRBV28, TRBJ1-2 and TRBJ2-5 in persistent disease.

The CDR3 is made up of 15 amino acids. Looked up from germline, CDR1 is MNHNS and CDR2 is SASEGT. The trim removed 6 bases at V and 2 bases at J, leaving 7 bases unmatched. The same sample was also used in a study of T cells in Graves' hyperthyroidism and ophthalmopathy.

The sequencing used peripheral blood mononuclear cells (PBMCs), collected at new diagnosis, from a patient treated with antithyroid drugs. The TCR sequence derives from a man aged 25 to 40 with Graves disease. The V call is TRBV6-1, the J call TRBJ2-1; 7 bases are shared with TRBD2. The CDR3 is CASSPGLRAYNEQFF. DNA for the CDR3: TGTGCCAGCAGCCCGGGACTACGCGCCTACAATGAGCAGTTCTTC.